What follows are 14 T cell receptor beta chains derived from one specimen sequenced in a study of T cell clonality in common variable immunodeficiency. The table came from immunoSEQ multiplex PCR; TCRdb's copy has only in-frame clones and leaves some out. The sample contains approximately 34,000 clones, none of them singletons. Sequencing input: peripheral blood mononuclear cells. These receptors were taken from a person aged 18-70 years in good health.

This clone has a handful of counts. The read halts 3 residues ahead of the CDR3 end, with the missing end drawn from the germline J gene. The identical CDR3 is also encoded by other nucleotide sequences in the sample. The V call is TRBV19, the J call TRBJ2-3, with 10 nucleotides matching TRBD1. Germline lookup yields CDR1 LNHDA and CDR2 SQIVND (reference sequence). The CDR3 covers 14 residues. The part of the CDR3 DNA that was read is TGTGCCAGTAGTATGGGACAGGGGTGGGAGACG. As protein: CASSMGQGWET. The CDR3 in its entirety is CASSMGQGWETQYF.

About this clone: The sequence runs out 3 residues before the end of the CDR3; the remainder is reconstructed from the germline J gene. The V call is TRBV19, the J call TRBJ2-4, with D possibly being TRBD1 (5 bases). This CDR3 is 14 amino acids long. CDR1 and CDR2 (germline): LNHDA, SQIVND (reference sequence). The chain's CDR3 is CASSEPWTYYGQYF. CDR3 DNA, as far as it was read: TGTGCCAGTAGTGAACCTTGGACATACTATGGT.

This clone was counted ten times or more. This chain's CDR3 is CASSWTGGNGYTF. The covered CDR3 bases are TGCGCCAGCAGCTGGACAGGGGGAAATGGC. The chain is built from TRBV5-1 and TRBJ1-2; 10 nucleotides agree with TRBD1. The read gets to within 3 residues of the CDR3 end, and the germline J gene fills in the rest. The V segment lost 3 bases and the J segment 6 bases; nucleotides outside the gene matches: 2. Looked up from germline, CDR1 is SGHRS and CDR2 is YFSETQ. This CDR3 is 13 amino acids long. The variable domain in full, with the rest retrieved from reference TRBV5-1 and TRBJ1-2, is KAGVTQTPRYLIKTRGQQVTLSCSPISGHRSVSWYQQTPGQGLQFLFEYFSETQRNKGNFPGRFSGRQFSNSRSEMNVSTLELGDSALYLCASSWTGGNGYTFGSGTRLTVV.

This clone occurred a few times. The read stops 3 residues short of the end of the CDR3; the missing end is completed from the germline J gene. V usage is TRBV10-1 and J usage is TRBJ2-1; 13 bases fit TRBD2. Germline trimming cut 4 bases from V and 5 bases from J; bases unmatched to any gene: 5. Germline CDR1 reads WNHNN; CDR2 reads SYGVQD (reference sequence). The CDR3 length is 16 residues. CDR3 loop: CASSGYGTSGNNEQFF. Incomplete CDR3 DNA: TGCGCCAGCAGTGGCTACGGGACTAGCGGGAACAATGAG.

This clone was picked up many times. Coverage ceases 3 residues before the CDR3 finishes, and the germline J gene fills in the end. The V call is TRBV4-1, the J call TRBJ2-5; D possibly corresponds to TRBD1 (6 bases). Germline V CDR1 and CDR2: MGHRA, YSYEKL. The CDR3 extends over 17 amino acids. V was clipped by 3 bases and J by 4 bases, with 21 bases between them. The sequenced CDR3 bases are TGCGCCAGCAGCCAGCGGTCGCGGGCAGGGGCTGGAGAGACC. It translates to CASSQRSRAGAGET. The complete CDR3 reads CASSQRSRAGAGETQYF.

This clone showed up many times. The read halts 3 residues ahead of the CDR3 end, with the missing end drawn from the germline J gene. Other DNA sequences in the same sample also yield this CDR3. The chain joins TRBV20-1 to TRBJ1-2, with TRBD1 matching over 8 bases. CDR1 is DFQATT and CDR2 is SNEGSKA in the germline V gene (reference sequence). V gave up 4 bases and J gave up 4 bases; unmatched junction bases: 8. The CDR3 spans 14 residues. CDR3 DNA, as far as it was read: TGCAGTGCTATAACCGGGACAGGTATCTATGGC. Its translation is CSAITGTGIYG. In full, the CDR3 reads CSAITGTGIYGYTF.

Concerning this clone: The read terminates 3 residues before the CDR3 end, so the remaining end is supplied by the germline J gene. This chain connects TRBV19 to TRBJ2-5, with TRBD1 matching over 10 bases. There are 14 residues in the CDR3. The V gene end was trimmed by 3 bases and the J gene end by 4 bases; junction bases not matched to a gene: 2. The V gene's germline CDR1 is LNHDA and CDR2 SQIVND (reference sequence). CDR3 DNA, as far as it was read: TGTGCCAGTAGTATGGACAGGGGGAGAGAGACC. This codes for CASSMDRGRET. The full CDR3 reads CASSMDRGRETQYF.

This clone was picked up many times. Read data end 3 residues before the CDR3 end; the end is taken from the germline J gene. The V call is TRBV7-9, the J call TRBJ1-6; D is unresolved. Germline V gene lookup returns CDR1 SEHNR and CDR2 FQNEAQ (reference sequence). The CDR3 runs 11 residues. Deletions cut 8 bases from V and 7 bases from J, with 6 bases between. The CDR3 region is CASSLNSPLHF. CDR3 bases read: TGTGCCAGCTCACTAAATTCACCC.

Regarding this clone: The read ends 3 residues shy of where the CDR3 ends; the end is completed using the germline J gene. The chain joins TRBV2 to TRBJ1-5, with 9 bases matching TRBD1. The ends lost 7 bases at V and 6 bases at J; junction bases unmatched: 10. Germline V gene data show CDR1 as SNHLY and CDR2 as FYNNEI. The CDR3 sequence is 15 residues long. The CDR3 protein is CASTREGQGTQPQHF. The CDR3 DNA, read in part, is TGTGCCAGCACTCGGGAGGGACAGGGCACTCAGCCC.

This clone was counted ten times or more. The CDR3 end is not reached by the read, which stops 3 residues before it; the germline J gene fills it in. This sequence joins TRBV11-2 and TRBJ2-4; D is possibly TRBD1 (6 bases). This CDR3 is 14 amino acids long. Trimming left V 4 bases short and J 5 bases short, with 12 bases between. The germline CDR1 and CDR2 sequences are SGHAT and FQNNGV. The CDR3 DNA, read in part, is TGTGCCAGCAGCTCCCGACAGGAGCAAAACATT. It encodes CASSSRQEQNI. The entire CDR3 protein reads CASSSRQEQNIQYF.

Regarding this clone: The read gets to within 3 residues of the CDR3 end, and the germline J gene fills in the rest. This chain links TRBV19 with TRBJ2-1; D unclear. This CDR3 contains 15 residues. V was clipped by 8 bases and J by 3 bases, with 17 bases between them. The germline V gene encodes CDR1 LNHDA and CDR2 SQIVND (reference sequence). CDR3 protein: CASQDGPGFYNEQFF. The sequenced part of the CDR3 DNA is TGTGCCAGTCAAGATGGCCCAGGATTCTACAATGAG.

This clone was counted between two and nine times. The sequence runs out 3 residues before the end of the CDR3; the remainder is reconstructed from the germline J gene. V and J are TRBV19 and TRBJ1-2; 12 bases line up with TRBD1. J gave up 6 bases and V 0 bases, and 2 bases lay outside the gene matches. Germline V CDR1 and CDR2: LNHDA, SQIVND (reference sequence). This CDR3 comprises 15 residues. The part of the CDR3 DNA that was read is TGTGCCAGTAGTATAGAGGGGACAGGGGGCGATGGC. This codes for CASSIEGTGGDG. The whole CDR3 reads CASSIEGTGGDGYTF.

At least ten counts were recorded for this clone. Sequencing ends 3 residues short of the CDR3 end; the germline J gene provides the rest. V gene TRBV18 combines with J gene TRBJ2-3; D possibly corresponds to TRBD2 (6 bases). Germline V gene lookup returns CDR1 KGHSH and CDR2 LQKENI. The CDR3 is 12 amino acids. The V end lost 3 bases, the J end lost 5 bases, and 6 bases lay between the germline ends. This chain's CDR3 is CASSPGGDTQYF. CDR3 DNA, as far as it was read: TGTGCCAGCTCACCCGGGGGAGATACG. Drawing the rest from reference TRBV18 and TRBJ2-3, the complete variable domain is NAGVMQNPRHLVRRRGQEARLRCSPMKGHSHVYWYRQLPEEGLKFMVYLQKENIIDESGMPKERFSAEFPKEGPSILRIQQVVRGDSAAYFCASSPGGDTQYFGPGTRLTVL.

This clone was observed many times. The read comes to an end 3 residues before the CDR3 does, leaving the germline J gene to fill in the end. The chain is built from TRBV6-1 and TRBJ2-7, with TRBD1 matching over 8 bases. This CDR3 has 17 residues. Germline lookup yields CDR1 MNHNS and CDR2 SASEGT. Trimming cost V 8 bases and J 1 base; bases outside gene matches: 16. This CDR3 is CASGEVSRDRSSYEQYF. The covered CDR3 bases are TGTGCCAGCGGGGAAGTTTCCCGGGACAGGAGTTCCTACGAG.